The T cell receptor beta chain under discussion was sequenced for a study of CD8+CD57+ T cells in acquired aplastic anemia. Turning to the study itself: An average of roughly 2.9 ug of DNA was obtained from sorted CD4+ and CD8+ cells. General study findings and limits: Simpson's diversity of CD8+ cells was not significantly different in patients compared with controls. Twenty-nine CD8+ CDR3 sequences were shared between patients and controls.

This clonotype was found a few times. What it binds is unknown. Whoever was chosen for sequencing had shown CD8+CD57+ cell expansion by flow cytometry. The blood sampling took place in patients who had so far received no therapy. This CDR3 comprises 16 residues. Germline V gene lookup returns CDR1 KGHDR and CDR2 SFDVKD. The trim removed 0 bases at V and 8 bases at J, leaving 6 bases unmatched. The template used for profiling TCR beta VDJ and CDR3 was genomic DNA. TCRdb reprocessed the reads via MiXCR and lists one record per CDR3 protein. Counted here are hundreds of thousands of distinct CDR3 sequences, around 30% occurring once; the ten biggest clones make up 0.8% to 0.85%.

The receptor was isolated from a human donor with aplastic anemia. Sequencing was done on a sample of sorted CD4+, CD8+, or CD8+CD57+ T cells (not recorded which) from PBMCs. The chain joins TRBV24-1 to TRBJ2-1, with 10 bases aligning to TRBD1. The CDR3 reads CATSDLWTGGSDEQFF. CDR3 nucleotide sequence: TGTGCCACCAGTGATTTGTGGACAGGGGGTAGCGATGAGCAGTTCTTC.